These 26 T cell receptor beta chains were sequenced from one sample in a study of beta chain features in type 1 diabetes. The entirety of the isolated RNA underwent reverse transcription, so expressed TCRB transcripts were sequenced. Assay: immunoSEQ multiplex PCR; the TCRdb copy retains only in-frame clones and omits some. Of hundreds of thousands of clones listed, about 63% are singletons. The source material was naive CD4+ T cells from blood. The receptors here all came from a man under 40 in good health.

The gene calls are TRBV4-3 and TRBJ2-5, with D hard to call. V lost 0 bases and J lost 7, with 15 bases in between. CDR3 size: 15 residues. Germline assignment: CDR1 LGHNA and CDR2 YSLEER. The CDR3 region is CASSQDVLGSATQYF. The CDR3 nucleotides read TGCGCCAGCAGCCAAGATGTCCTGGGAAGTGCGACCCAGTACTTC.

This clone was seen a handful of times. This chain uses TRBV7-9 with TRBJ2-3, with unresolved D. Germline V gene sequence: CDR1 SEHNR, CDR2 FQNEAQ (reference sequence). Trimming removed 4 bases from V and 5 bases from J, with 22 bases in between. The CDR3 totals 17 residues. CDR3 protein: CASSSSRISGLRDTQYF. CDR3 sequence (DNA): TGTGCCAGCAGCTCCTCAAGGATTTCCGGGTTACGAGATACGCAGTATTTT.

The genes are TRBV7-2 and TRBJ2-1, with 8 bases fitting TRBD2. The CDR3 length is 16 residues. With 3 bases clipped from V and 2 bases from J, the junction kept 6 bases outside the gene matches. In germline, CDR1 is SGHTA, CDR2 FQGNSA. CDR3 nucleotides: TGTGCCAGCAGCTTTGCGGGAGGCTCCGCCTACAATGAGCAGTTCTTC. It translates to CASSFAGGSAYNEQFF. The complete variable domain, with remaining parts taken from reference TRBV7-2 and TRBJ2-1, reads GAGVSQSPSNKVTEKGKDVELRCDPISGHTALYWYRQSLGQGLEFLIYFQGNSAPDKSGLPSDRFSAERTGGSVSTLTIQRTQQEDSAVYLCASSFAGGSAYNEQFFGPGTRLTVL.

This clone was seen more than once but under ten times. This chain uses TRBV25-1 with TRBJ1-2, with 10 bases that match TRBD1. The CDR3 covers 13 residues. Looked up from germline, CDR1 is MGHDK and CDR2 is SYGVNS. Germline trimming cut 8 bases from V and 6 bases from J; bases unmatched to any gene: 6. The CDR3: CASLPTGGNGYTF. In nucleotides, the CDR3 is TGTGCCAGCCTCCCGACAGGGGGCAATGGCTACACCTTC.

The genes are TRBV19 and TRBJ2-1; either TRBD1 or TRBD2 may fit D (5 bases each). Between the trimmed V and J ends, which lost 2 bases and 14 bases, there was a span of 13 bases. This CDR3 is built from 12 residues. Germline-derived CDR1 and CDR2 are LNHDA and SQIVND (reference sequence). For the CDR3, the DNA is TGTGCCAGTAGTATATCGGGCAGGGAGAAGTTCTTC. Translated: CASSISGREKFF.

The chain uses TRBV9 and TRBJ1-2; no clear D. Germline V CDR1 and CDR2: SGDLS, YYNGEE. Trimming left V 4 bases short and J 3 bases short, with 10 bases between. This CDR3 has 13 residues. The DNA for the CDR3 is TGTGCCAGCAGCTTCCGACTGGACTATGGCTACACCTTC. Protein product: CASSFRLDYGYTF.

The chain recombines TRBV7-2 with TRBJ2-3; 7 bases are a match to TRBD2. Germline V gives CDR1 SGHTA, CDR2 FQGNSA. V lost 5 bases and J lost 6; bases outside the gene matches: 8. This CDR3 region has 14 residues. CDR3 in DNA: TGTGCCAGCAGCCCAAGGACTAGTTTGGATACGCAGTATTTT. Encoded protein: CASSPRTSLDTQYF.

This chain joins TRBV30 and TRBJ2-7; the D is unclear. V was cut by 1 base and J by 7 bases, with 11 bases left in between. Germline V gives CDR1 GTSNPN, CDR2 SVGIG (reference sequence). The CDR3 is 12 residues long. The CDR3 region is CAWSGTPNEQYF. The CDR3 nucleotides read TGTGCCTGGAGTGGGACGCCGAATGAGCAGTACTTC.

This chain uses TRBV9 with TRBJ2-3, with a possible D match to TRBD2 (5 bases). V lost 0 bases, J lost 6 bases, and 11 bases lay in between. Looked up from germline, CDR1 is SGDLS and CDR2 is YYNGEE. This CDR3 has 14 amino acids. The CDR3 bases are TGTGCCAGCAGCGTAGCTAGCTCGGGGGATACGCAGTATTTT. As protein: CASSVASSGDTQYF.

The chain uses TRBV30 and TRBJ2-1, with D perhaps TRBD1 (6 bases). The CDR3 sequence is 12 residues long. Germline V gene sequence: CDR1 GTSNPN, CDR2 SVGIG (reference sequence). Trimming stripped 2 bases from V and 7 bases from J, with 9 bases between. Written as DNA, the CDR3 is TGTGCCTGGAGTTCTACAGGGAATGAGCAGTTCTTC. Protein sequence: CAWSSTGNEQFF.

A word on this clone: This CDR3 is also generated by other DNA sequences in the sample. The chain couples TRBV30 to TRBJ2-1, with TRBD2 matching 7 bases. The CDR3 contains 15 residues. Trimming at V came to 0 bases and at J to 2 bases, leaving 4 bases not matched to a gene. CDR1 and CDR2 from the germline V gene are GTSNPN and SVGIG (reference sequence). CDR3 sequence (DNA): TGTGCCTGGAGTGTACGGAGCGGGACCTACAATGAGCAGTTCTTC. Translated, it gives CAWSVRSGTYNEQFF. The full variable domain, rest sourced from reference TRBV30 and TRBJ2-1, is SQTIHQWPATLVQPVGSPLSLECTVEGTSNPNLYWYRQAAGRGLQLLFYSVGIGQISSEVPQNLSASRPQDRQFILSSKKLLLSDSGFYLCAWSVRSGTYNEQFFGPGTRLTVL.

The chain has TRBV9 and TRBJ1-1, with D maybe TRBD1 (6 bases). This CDR3 has 15 residues. V was cut by 0 bases and J by 1 base, with 10 bases left in between. CDR1 is SGDLS and CDR2 is YYNGEE in the germline V gene. Written as DNA, the CDR3 is TGTGCCAGCAGCGTAGTCGGGGGACAGAACACTGAAGCTTTCTTT. Its protein is CASSVVGGQNTEAFF.

This sequence joins TRBV2 and TRBJ2-7; 10 bases line up with TRBD1. The CDR3 is 12 residues long. V trimming: 8 bases; J trimming: 3 bases; junction bases outside the gene matches: 1. Germline V gene data show CDR1 as SNHLY and CDR2 as FYNNEI. CDR3 protein: CASGTGVYEQYF. DNA of the CDR3: TGTGCCAGCGGGACAGGGGTCTACGAGCAGTACTTC.

This rearrangement joins TRBV29-1 to TRBJ1-6; a weak D match, TRBD1 (5 bases). V lost 5 bases, J lost 5 bases, and 10 bases lay in between. Germline V gene lookup returns CDR1 SQVTM and CDR2 ANQGSEA. The CDR3 is 13 residues long. CDR3 in amino acids: CSVIRDDNSPLHF. DNA of the CDR3: TGCAGCGTTATACGGGACGATAATTCACCCCTCCACTTT.

The chain links TRBV29-1 to TRBJ2-3, with 9 bases fitting TRBD1. The V and J ends lost 4 bases and 4 bases, in that order; junction bases with no gene match: 12. The CDR3 loop spans 16 amino acids. In germline, CDR1 is SQVTM, CDR2 ANQGSEA. CDR3 protein: CSVAAYRGLGADTQYF. DNA of the CDR3: TGCAGCGTTGCCGCCTACAGGGGGCTGGGAGCAGATACGCAGTATTTT.

This clone was observed a few times. This chain uses TRBV2 with TRBJ1-5, with 9 bases that match TRBD1. Germline CDR1 SNHLY, CDR2 FYNNEI. Losses at the gene ends were 4 bases for V and 4 bases for J; bases not matched to a gene: 2. This CDR3 comprises 14 residues. The CDR3 loop reads CASSGDRVNQPQHF. The CDR3 DNA sequence: TGTGCCAGCAGTGGGGACAGGGTAAATCAGCCCCAGCATTTT.

CDR3 residues: CSVESASGFYSYNEQFF. DNA of the CDR3: TGCAGCGTTGAAAGCGCTAGCGGGTTCTATTCCTACAATGAGCAGTTCTTC. The V and J genes are TRBV29-1 and TRBJ2-1, with 8 bases aligning to TRBD2. After removal of 2 bases from V and 1 base from J, the junction contained 10 bases not matched to a gene. CDR1 is SQVTM and CDR2 is ANQGSEA in the germline V gene. CDR3 length: 17 amino acids.

This rearrangement joins TRBV4-1 to TRBJ2-3; unclear D gene. V lost 1 base, J lost 2 bases, and 13 bases lay in between. The CDR3 consists of 16 residues. Germline V lookup: CDR1 MGHRA, CDR2 YSYEKL. The CDR3 spells CASSQGQKKSTDTQYF. The CDR3 bases are TGCGCCAGCAGCCAAGGGCAGAAGAAGTCCACAGATACGCAGTATTTT.

This chain uses TRBV29-1 with TRBJ2-4; 7 bases line up with TRBD1. Germline V CDR1 and CDR2: SQVTM, ANQGSEA. The CDR3 extends over 12 amino acids. The V segment lost 5 bases and the J segment 6 bases; nucleotides outside the gene matches: 4. CDR3 coding DNA: TGCAGCGTTTGGACAGGCGCAAACATTCAGTACTTC. Protein: CSVWTGANIQYF.

The genes are TRBV29-1 and TRBJ2-3, with D perhaps matching TRBD2 (6 bases). V was cut by 6 bases and J by 4 bases, with 14 bases left in between. This CDR3 contains 13 residues. Germline CDR1 SQVTM, CDR2 ANQGSEA. CDR3 sequence reads: CSVGEVAPDTQYF. CDR3 nucleotide sequence: TGCAGCGTGGGGGAGGTAGCCCCAGATACGCAGTATTTT.

The gene calls are TRBV30 and TRBJ2-2; 10 bases align to TRBD2. Germline CDR1 is GTSNPN and CDR2 is SVGIG (reference sequence). The CDR3 sequence is 18 residues long. The junction had 15 bases not matched to a gene; V was cut back by 3 bases and J by 5 bases. The CDR3 sequence: CAWRVPIAGLAYTGELFF. CDR3 DNA sequence: TGTGCCTGGAGAGTACCTATAGCGGGACTAGCGTATACCGGGGAGCTGTTTTTT.

The rearrangement joins TRBV4-1 to TRBJ2-5; TRBD2 is a possible D gene (7 bases). There are 14 residues in the CDR3. Germline V lookup: CDR1 MGHRA, CDR2 YSYEKL. Trimming stripped 6 bases from V and 1 base from J, with 12 bases between. CDR3 protein: CASRQGLSQETQYF. The CDR3 region has the DNA TGCGCCAGCAGACAGGGACTATCCCAAGAGACCCAGTACTTC.

The chain links TRBV14 to TRBJ2-7; D perhaps matches TRBD2 (6 bases). CDR3 length: 15 amino acids. Germline CDR1 and CDR2: SGHDN and FVKESK. V was shortened by 1 base and J by 1 base, with 11 bases between the two germline ends. This CDR3 reads CASSQGGGPSYEQYF. The CDR3 coding sequence is TGTGCCAGCAGCCAAGGGGGAGGCCCATCCTACGAGCAGTACTTC.

CDR3 protein: CAISESASGSNEQFF. CDR3 nucleotide sequence: TGTGCCATCAGTGAGTCGGCTAGCGGGAGTAATGAGCAGTTCTTC. The rearrangement links TRBV10-3 to TRBJ2-1; 10 bases fit TRBD2. V lost 0 bases and J lost 7; bases outside the gene matches: 3. This CDR3 is 15 amino acids long. Germline V gives CDR1 ENHRY, CDR2 SYGVKD.

In regard to this clone: In the same sample, other DNA sequences code for this CDR3. This rearrangement joins TRBV29-1 to TRBJ1-1; the D is unclear. Trimming stripped 1 base from V and 0 bases from J, with 3 bases between. This CDR3 spans 12 amino acids. Germline CDR1 SQVTM, CDR2 ANQGSEA. DNA of the CDR3: TGCAGCGTTGAAGGGGTGAACACTGAAGCTTTCTTT. This encodes CSVEGVNTEAFF.

V usage is TRBV9 and J usage is TRBJ2-1; TRBD2 matches 10 bases. The junction had 5 bases not matched to a gene; V was cut back by 7 bases and J by 1 base. This CDR3 comprises 15 residues. Germline assignment: CDR1 SGDLS and CDR2 YYNGEE. CDR3 in DNA: TGTGCCAGCTCCCTAGCGGGAGATTCCTACAATGAGCAGTTCTTC. The encoded protein is CASSLAGDSYNEQFF.